The clone carrying this T cell receptor beta chain occurred many times. Antigen: not known. The data stem from a study of identical twins. Overall study findings and caveats: Modeled out-of-frame TCR alpha sharing in monozygotic twins fell below observed levels. The study drew conclusions from cross-sectional statistical analysis, not from following the same donors. While abundant cord blood beta clonotypes carried fewer insertions, memory repertoires showed no such pattern.

CDR3 length equals 15 residues. CDR1 LGHDT and CDR2 YNNKEL come from the germline V gene (reference sequence). The germline V and J ends were trimmed by 1 base and 6 bases, with 16 bases remaining between them. TCRdb re-analysed the 5' RACE reads in MiXCR, keeping a single row per CDR3 protein. The sample has roughly 630,000 distinct CDR3 sequences; about 7.6% are singletons. This same sample was also part of a study on yellow fever vaccine responses in identical twins. That report adds: Vaccine-induced T cell responses in twins were reportedly observed to appear partly convergent, partly personalized.

The rearrangement uses TRBV3-1 and TRBJ2-7; D call uncertain. The sequencing input was PBMCs. The receptor was isolated from a woman under 30 in good health. As DNA, the CDR3 is TGTGCCAGCAGCCAAGCCCCCAGTAAAGGGTTCGAGCAGTACTTC. Its translation: CASSQAPSKGFEQYF.